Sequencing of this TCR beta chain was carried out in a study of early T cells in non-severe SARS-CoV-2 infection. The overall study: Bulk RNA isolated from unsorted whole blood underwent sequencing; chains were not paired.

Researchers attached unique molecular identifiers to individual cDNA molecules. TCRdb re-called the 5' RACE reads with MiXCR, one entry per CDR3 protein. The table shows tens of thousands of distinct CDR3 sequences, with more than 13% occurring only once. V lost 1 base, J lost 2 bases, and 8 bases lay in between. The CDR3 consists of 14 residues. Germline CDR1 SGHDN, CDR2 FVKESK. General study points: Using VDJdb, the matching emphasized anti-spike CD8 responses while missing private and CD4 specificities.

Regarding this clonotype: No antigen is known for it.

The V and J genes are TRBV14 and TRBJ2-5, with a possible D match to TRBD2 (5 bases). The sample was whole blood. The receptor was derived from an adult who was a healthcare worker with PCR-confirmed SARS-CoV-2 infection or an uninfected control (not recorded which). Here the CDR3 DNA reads TGTGCCAGCAGCCAAGCACGGGATCAAGAGACCCAGTACTTC. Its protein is CASSQARDQETQYF.